A single sample is the source of the 15 T cell receptor beta chains below, sequenced in a study of blood T cell repertoires in COVID-19. Some clones are missing from TCRdb's copy, which holds only in-frame ones; the method was immunoSEQ multiplex PCR. The sample holds under 200,000 clones, about 80% seen once. Sequencing used peripheral blood. All receptors come from a woman aged 60-70 years with COVID-19, enrolled during active disease.

This sequence joins TRBV7-9 and TRBJ2-1; tentatively, D is TRBD2 (6 bases). V was clipped by 8 bases and J by 9 bases, with 17 bases between them. The CDR3 runs 13 residues. Germline V gives CDR1 SEHNR, CDR2 FQNEAQ (reference sequence). CDR3 in amino acids: CASSQSRRGEQFF. The CDR3 region has the DNA TGTGCCAGCTCCCAATCGCGGCGGGGTGAGCAGTTCTTC.

This chain joins TRBV6-2 or TRBV6-3 and TRBJ2-3, with 7 bases aligning to TRBD2. The germline CDR1 and CDR2 sequences are MNHEY and SVGEGT. Losses at the gene ends were 2 bases for V and 5 bases for J; bases not matched to a gene: 19. This CDR3 comprises 19 residues. Here the CDR3 reads CASSYSLSDSAGTVDTQYF. The CDR3 coding sequence is TGTGCCAGCAGTTACAGCCTTTCCGACTCAGCGGGAACAGTAGATACGCAGTATTTT.

This clone came up once. The gene calls are TRBV29-1 and TRBJ1-2, with 7 bases identical to TRBD1. The junction had 13 bases not matched to a gene; V was cut back by 5 bases and J by 4 bases. The CDR3 runs 15 residues. In germline, CDR1 is SQVTM, CDR2 ANQGSEA. CDR3 bases: TGCAGCGTTTCAGCGACAGGGTCTGGTGTCTATGGCTACACCTTC. It encodes CSVSATGSGVYGYTF.

The chain uses TRBV5-1 and TRBJ2-5, with TRBD2 matching over 9 bases. Germline V CDR1 and CDR2: SGHRS, YFSETQ. This CDR3 spans 15 amino acids. V lost 2 bases and J lost 1; bases outside the gene matches: 3. The CDR3 sequence is CASSLLAGAQETQYF. The CDR3 DNA reads as TGCGCCAGCAGCTTATTAGCGGGGGCCCAAGAGACCCAGTACTTC.

The chain has TRBV7-9 and TRBJ1-1; TRBD1 matches at 11 bases. J gave up 9 bases and V 1 base, and 4 bases lay outside the gene matches. The length of the CDR3 is 14 residues. Per the germline V gene, CDR1 is SEHNR and CDR2 is FQNEAQ (reference sequence). The CDR3 loop reads CASSLVGQGAKAFF. In DNA, the CDR3 is TGTGCCAGCAGCTTAGTAGGACAGGGGGCTAAAGCTTTCTTT.

V usage is TRBV11-2 and J usage is TRBJ1-5; tentatively, D is TRBD1 (6 bases). V gave up 3 bases and J gave up 6 bases, with 9 bases separating them. The CDR3 consists of 13 residues. Germline assignment: CDR1 SGHAT and CDR2 FQNNGV. The CDR3 region is CASSLGAAQPQHF. The DNA for the CDR3 is TGTGCCAGCAGCTTGGGGGCGGCTCAGCCCCAGCATTTT.

The V and J genes are TRBV19 and TRBJ2-7; 8 nucleotides align to TRBD1. From germline, CDR1 is LNHDA and CDR2 SQIVND (reference sequence). Trimming at V came to 3 bases and at J to 3 bases, leaving 7 bases not matched to a gene. CDR3 length: 15 residues. CDR3 bases: TGTGCCAGTAGTATTGGGGACAGGATTATCTACGAGCAGTACGTC. Encoded protein: CASSIGDRIIYEQYV.

The gene calls are TRBV19 and TRBJ1-5; 8 nucleotides align to TRBD1. Unmatched junction bases numbered 12, after V lost 10 bases and J lost 4 bases. This CDR3 has 15 amino acids. From germline, CDR1 is LNHDA and CDR2 SQIVND (reference sequence). Here the CDR3 DNA reads TGTGCCACTACCCCCGGACAGGGAGGGAATCAGCCCCAGCATTTT. As protein: CATTPGQGGNQPQHF.

This clone was counted once. V is TRBV19 and J is TRBJ2-3, with 9 bases identical to TRBD1. With V trimmed by 6 bases and J by 6 bases, 7 bases remained unmatched. Germline CDR1 LNHDA, CDR2 SQIVND (reference sequence). The CDR3 has 14 residues. CDR3 residues: CASSQDRGKDTQYF. For the CDR3, the DNA is TGTGCCAGTAGCCAGGACAGGGGTAAGGATACGCAGTATTTT.

DNA for the CDR3: TGTGCCAGCAGCTTAGGACAGGGTCAAAATGAAAAACTGTTTTTT. This sequence encodes CASSLGQGQNEKLFF. V and J are TRBV7-8 and TRBJ1-4; TRBD1 aligns across 7 bases. Trimming cost V 1 base and J 5 bases; bases outside gene matches: 4. This CDR3 has 15 residues. Germline V CDR1 and CDR2: SGHVS, FQNEAQ.

The V gene is TRBV4-2, the J gene TRBJ2-1; TRBD2 aligns across 7 bases. V was pared by 0 bases and J by 9 bases, with 11 bases of the junction left unmatched. The CDR3 extends over 16 amino acids. The germline V gene encodes CDR1 LGHNA and CDR2 YNFKEQ. The CDR3 reads CASSQDMASGYSEQFF. In nucleotides, the CDR3 is TGTGCCAGCAGCCAAGATATGGCTAGCGGTTATAGTGAGCAGTTCTTC.

This rearrangement joins TRBV19 to TRBJ2-5; D ambiguous. This CDR3 comprises 12 residues. Between the trimmed V and J ends, which lost 0 bases and 5 bases, there was a span of 4 bases. CDR1 and CDR2 (germline): LNHDA, SQIVND (reference sequence). CDR3 loop: CASSIDRETQYF. CDR3 coding DNA: TGTGCCAGTAGTATAGATCGGGAGACCCAGTACTTC. Full variable domain (missing parts from reference TRBV19 and TRBJ2-5): DGGITQSPKYLFRKEGQNVTLSCEQNLNHDAMYWYRQDPGQGLRLIYYSQIVNDFQKGDIAEGYSVSREKKESFPLTVTSAQKNPTAFYLCASSIDRETQYFGPGTRLLVL.

This rearrangement joins TRBV15 to TRBJ2-7, with 10 bases aligning to TRBD1. The CDR3 length is 15 residues. J gave up 5 bases and V 3 bases, and 7 bases lay outside the gene matches. Germline V gene data show CDR1 as LNHNV and CDR2 as YYDKDF (reference sequence). The CDR3 region is CATSRSGQGVNEQYF. For the CDR3, the DNA is TGTGCCACCAGCAGGTCAGGACAGGGGGTCAACGAGCAGTACTTC.

This sequence joins TRBV4-3 and TRBJ1-6; 8 bases align to TRBD1. Trimming cost V 5 bases and J 8 bases; bases outside gene matches: 5. The germline V gene has CDR1 LGHNA and CDR2 YSLEER. CDR3 size: 14 residues. In nucleotides, the CDR3 is TGCGCCAGCAGCAAGGGACAGGCCTATTCACCCCTCCACTTT. Translating it yields CASSKGQAYSPLHF.

The rearrangement uses TRBV5-1 and TRBJ2-2; 8 bases align to TRBD2. Germline V gives CDR1 SGHRS, CDR2 YFSETQ. The CDR3 runs to 17 residues. The ends lost 4 bases at V and 5 bases at J; junction bases unmatched: 13. The CDR3 DNA reads TGCGCCAGCAGCCTCCTGGGAGCGGGAGTTGGGACCGGGGAGCTGTTTTTT. Translating gives CASSLLGAGVGTGELFF.